This TCR beta chain was sequenced during a study of identical twins. General study findings and limits: The presence of invariant MAIT and iNKT cells could partly confound analyses of zero-insertion sequences. Fewer insertions marked abundant cord blood beta clonotypes; young adult naive trended weakly, memory not at all.

Concerning this clonotype itself: Its antigen remains unidentified.

The length of the CDR3 is 14 residues. J gave up 4 bases and V 7 bases, and 8 bases lay outside the gene matches. Through template switching, a universal primer site was introduced, and the cDNA contained unique molecular identifiers. TCRdb reprocessed the 5' RACE reads with MiXCR, giving one entry per CDR3 protein. The sample shows roughly 1.6 million distinct CDR3 sequences, roughly a third of them seen only once. Healthy Caucasians alone served as donors. Sequenced sample: cord blood. V usage is TRBV12-3 or TRBV12-4 and J usage is TRBJ1-2, with 8 bases matching TRBD1. The source of this sequence is a newborn girl in good health. The CDR3 region has the DNA TGTGCCAGCATCTTGGGGACAGGTCTCTATGGCTACACCTTC. It yields the protein CASILGTGLYGYTF.